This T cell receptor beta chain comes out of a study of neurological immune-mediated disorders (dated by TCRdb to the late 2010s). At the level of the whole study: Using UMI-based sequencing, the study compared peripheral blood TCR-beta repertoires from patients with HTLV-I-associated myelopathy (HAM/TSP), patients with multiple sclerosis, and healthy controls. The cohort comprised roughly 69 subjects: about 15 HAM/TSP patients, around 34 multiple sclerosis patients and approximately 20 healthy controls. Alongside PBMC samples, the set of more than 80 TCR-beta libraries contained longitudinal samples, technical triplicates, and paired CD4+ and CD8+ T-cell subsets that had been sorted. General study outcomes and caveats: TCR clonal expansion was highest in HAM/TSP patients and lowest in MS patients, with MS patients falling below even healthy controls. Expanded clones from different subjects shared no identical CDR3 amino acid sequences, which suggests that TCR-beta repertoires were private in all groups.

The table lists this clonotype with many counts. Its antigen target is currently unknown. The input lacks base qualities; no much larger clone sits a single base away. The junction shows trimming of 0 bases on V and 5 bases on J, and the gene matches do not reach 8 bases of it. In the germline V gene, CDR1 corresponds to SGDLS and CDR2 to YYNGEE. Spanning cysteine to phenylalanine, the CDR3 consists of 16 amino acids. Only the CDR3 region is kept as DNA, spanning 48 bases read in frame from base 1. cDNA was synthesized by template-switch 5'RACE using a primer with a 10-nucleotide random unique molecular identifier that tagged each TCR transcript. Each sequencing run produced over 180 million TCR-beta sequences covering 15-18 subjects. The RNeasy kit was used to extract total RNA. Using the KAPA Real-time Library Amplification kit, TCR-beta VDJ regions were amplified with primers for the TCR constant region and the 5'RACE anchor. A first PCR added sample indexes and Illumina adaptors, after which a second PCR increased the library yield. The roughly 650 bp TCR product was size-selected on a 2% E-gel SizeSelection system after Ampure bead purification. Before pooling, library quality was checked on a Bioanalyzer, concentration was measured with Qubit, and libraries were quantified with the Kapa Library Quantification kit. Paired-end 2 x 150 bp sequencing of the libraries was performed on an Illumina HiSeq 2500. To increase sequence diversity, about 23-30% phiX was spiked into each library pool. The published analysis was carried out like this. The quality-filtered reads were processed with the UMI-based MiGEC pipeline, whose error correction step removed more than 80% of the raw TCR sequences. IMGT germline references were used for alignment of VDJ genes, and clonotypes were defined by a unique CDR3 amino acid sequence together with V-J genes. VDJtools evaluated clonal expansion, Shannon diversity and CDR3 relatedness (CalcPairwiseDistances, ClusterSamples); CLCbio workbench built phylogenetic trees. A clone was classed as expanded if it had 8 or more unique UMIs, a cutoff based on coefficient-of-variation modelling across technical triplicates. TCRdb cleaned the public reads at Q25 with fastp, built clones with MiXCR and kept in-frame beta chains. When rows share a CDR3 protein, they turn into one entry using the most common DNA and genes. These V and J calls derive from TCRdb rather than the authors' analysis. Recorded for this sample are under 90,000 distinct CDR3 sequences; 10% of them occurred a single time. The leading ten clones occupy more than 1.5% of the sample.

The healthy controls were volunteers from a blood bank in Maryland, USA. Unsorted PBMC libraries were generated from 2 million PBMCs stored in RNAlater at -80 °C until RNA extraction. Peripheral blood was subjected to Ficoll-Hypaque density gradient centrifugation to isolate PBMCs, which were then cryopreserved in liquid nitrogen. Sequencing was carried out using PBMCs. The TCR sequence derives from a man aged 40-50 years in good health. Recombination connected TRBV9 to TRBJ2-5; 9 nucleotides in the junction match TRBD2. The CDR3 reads CASSVGGGGVMETQYF. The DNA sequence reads TGTGCCAGCAGCGTAGGCGGCGGGGGGGTTATGGAGACCCAGTACTTC.